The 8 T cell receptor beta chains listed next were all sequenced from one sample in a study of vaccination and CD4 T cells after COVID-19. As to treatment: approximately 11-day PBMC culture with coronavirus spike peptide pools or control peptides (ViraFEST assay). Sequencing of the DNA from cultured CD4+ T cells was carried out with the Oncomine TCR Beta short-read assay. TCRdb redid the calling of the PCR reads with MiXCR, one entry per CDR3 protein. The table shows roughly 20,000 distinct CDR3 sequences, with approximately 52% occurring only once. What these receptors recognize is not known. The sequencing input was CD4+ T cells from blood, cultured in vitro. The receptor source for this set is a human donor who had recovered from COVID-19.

The CDR3 spells CASSPSSGRASSYEQYF. The CDR3 nucleotides read TGTGCCAGTAGTCCCTCGAGCGGGAGGGCGAGCTCCTACGAGCAGTACTTC. This chain links TRBV19 with TRBJ2-7; 10 bases fit TRBD2. Germline assignment: CDR1 LNHDA and CDR2 SQIVND (reference sequence). After removal of 5 bases from V and 0 bases from J, the junction contained 10 bases not matched to a gene. The CDR3 is made up of 17 amino acids.

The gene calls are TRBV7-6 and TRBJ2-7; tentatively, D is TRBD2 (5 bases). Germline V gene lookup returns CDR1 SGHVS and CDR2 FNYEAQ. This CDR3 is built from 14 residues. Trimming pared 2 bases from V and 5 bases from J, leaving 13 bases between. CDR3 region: CASSLILGGDEQYF. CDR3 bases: TGTGCCAGCAGCTTAATCTTAGGAGGCGACGAGCAGTACTTC.

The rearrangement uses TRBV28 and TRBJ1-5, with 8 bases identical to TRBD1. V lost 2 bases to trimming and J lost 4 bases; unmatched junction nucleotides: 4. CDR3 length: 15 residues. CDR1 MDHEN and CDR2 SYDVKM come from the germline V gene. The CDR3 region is CASSLGDRGNQPQHF. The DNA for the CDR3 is TGTGCCAGCAGTTTAGGTGACAGGGGTAATCAGCCCCAGCATTTT.

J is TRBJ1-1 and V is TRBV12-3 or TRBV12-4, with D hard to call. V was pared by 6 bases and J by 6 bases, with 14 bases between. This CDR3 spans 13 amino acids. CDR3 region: CASSLSKSAEAFF. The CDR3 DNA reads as TGTGCCAGCAGCCTATCAAAGTCCGCTGAAGCTTTCTTT.

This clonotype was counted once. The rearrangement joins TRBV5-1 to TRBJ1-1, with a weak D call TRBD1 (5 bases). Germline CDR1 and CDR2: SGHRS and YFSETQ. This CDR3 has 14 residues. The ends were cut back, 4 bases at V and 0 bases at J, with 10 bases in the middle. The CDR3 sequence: CASSLTVLNTEAFF. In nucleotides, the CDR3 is TGCGCCAGCAGCCTGACAGTTTTGAACACTGAAGCTTTCTTT. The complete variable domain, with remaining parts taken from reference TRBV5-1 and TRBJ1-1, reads KAGVTQTPRYLIKTRGQQVTLSCSPISGHRSVSWYQQTPGQGLQFLFEYFSETQRNKGNFPGRFSGRQFSNSRSEMNVSTLELGDSALYLCASSLTVLNTEAFFGQGTRLTVV.

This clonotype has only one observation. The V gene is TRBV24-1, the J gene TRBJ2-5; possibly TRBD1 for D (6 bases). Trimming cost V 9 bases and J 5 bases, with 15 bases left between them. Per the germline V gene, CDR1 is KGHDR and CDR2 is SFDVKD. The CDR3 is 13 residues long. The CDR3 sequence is CATAQGIGETQYF. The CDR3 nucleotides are TGTGCCACCGCGCAGGGGATTGGGGAGACCCAGTACTTC.

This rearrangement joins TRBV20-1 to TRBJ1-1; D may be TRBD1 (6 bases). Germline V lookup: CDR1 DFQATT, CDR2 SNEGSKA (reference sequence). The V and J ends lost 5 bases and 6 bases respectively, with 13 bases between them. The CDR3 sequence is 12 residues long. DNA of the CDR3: TGCAGTGCTCACGACAGGATGGCTGAAGCTTTCTTT. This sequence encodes CSAHDRMAEAFF.

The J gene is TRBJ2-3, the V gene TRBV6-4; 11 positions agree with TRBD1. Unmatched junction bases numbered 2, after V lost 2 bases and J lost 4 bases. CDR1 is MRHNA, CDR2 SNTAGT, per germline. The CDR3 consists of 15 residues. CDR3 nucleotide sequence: TGTGCCAGCAGTGACGGGACAGGGGGATCAGATACGCAGTATTTT. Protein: CASSDGTGGSDTQYF.